This entry describes one T cell receptor beta chain. Its antigen remains unidentified. The record originates from a study of early T cells in non-severe SARS-CoV-2 infection. Study details: The input, bulk RNA from unsorted whole blood, was sequenced, and chains were unpaired.

CDR3 length: 13 residues. The germline gives CDR1 SQVTM, CDR2 ANQGSEA. Germline trimming cut 2 bases from V and 4 bases from J; bases unmatched to any gene: 4. Individual cDNA molecules received unique molecular identifiers during library preparation. A single record per CDR3 protein comes from TCRdb applying MiXCR to the 5' RACE reads. Of more than 95,000 distinct CDR3 sequences listed, roughly 17% were seen once; the top ten hold roughly 1.2%. Study-level points and caveats: Private and CD4 specificities were missed by VDJdb matching, which favored anti-spike CD8 responses.

Sequenced: whole blood. The chain is built from TRBV29-1 and TRBJ2-5, with TRBD1 matching 7 bases. The source is an adult who was a healthcare worker with PCR-confirmed SARS-CoV-2 infection or an uninfected control (not recorded which). The CDR3 sequence: CSVEKGAAETQYF. As DNA, the CDR3 is TGCAGCGTTGAAAAGGGGGCAGCAGAGACCCAGTACTTC.